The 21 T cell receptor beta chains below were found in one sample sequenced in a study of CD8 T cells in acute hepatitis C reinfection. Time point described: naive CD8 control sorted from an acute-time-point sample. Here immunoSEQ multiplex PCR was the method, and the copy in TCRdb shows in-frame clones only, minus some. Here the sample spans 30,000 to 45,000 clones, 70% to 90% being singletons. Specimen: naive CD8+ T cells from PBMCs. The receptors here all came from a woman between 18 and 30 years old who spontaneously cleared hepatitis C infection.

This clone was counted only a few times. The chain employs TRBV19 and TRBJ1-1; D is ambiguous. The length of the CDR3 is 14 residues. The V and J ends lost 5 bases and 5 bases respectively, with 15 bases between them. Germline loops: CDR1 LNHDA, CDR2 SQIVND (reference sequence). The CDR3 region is CASSYSGGGTEAFF. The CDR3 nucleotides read TGTGCCAGTAGTTATTCGGGAGGTGGGACTGAAGCTTTCTTT.

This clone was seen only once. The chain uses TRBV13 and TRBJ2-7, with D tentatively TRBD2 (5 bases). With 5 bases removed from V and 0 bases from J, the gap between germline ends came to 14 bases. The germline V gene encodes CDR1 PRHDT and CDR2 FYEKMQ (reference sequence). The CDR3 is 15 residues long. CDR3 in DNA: TGTGCCAGCAGCCCCTCCGAGGGTAACTCCTACGAGCAGTACTTC. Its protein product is CASSPSEGNSYEQYF.

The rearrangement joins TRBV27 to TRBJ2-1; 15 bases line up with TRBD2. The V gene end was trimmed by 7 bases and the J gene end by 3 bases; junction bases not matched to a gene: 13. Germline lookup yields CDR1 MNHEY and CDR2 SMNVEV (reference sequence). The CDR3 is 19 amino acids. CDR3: CASIPGPGTSGRLYNEQFF. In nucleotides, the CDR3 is TGTGCCAGCATCCCCGGTCCCGGGACTAGCGGGAGGCTCTACAATGAGCAGTTCTTC.

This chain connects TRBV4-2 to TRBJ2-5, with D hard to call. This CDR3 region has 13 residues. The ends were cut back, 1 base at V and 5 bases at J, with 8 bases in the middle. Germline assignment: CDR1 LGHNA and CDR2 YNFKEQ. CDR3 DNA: TGTGCCAGCAGCCAAGTTGAATCGGAGACCCAGTACTTC. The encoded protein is CASSQVESETQYF.

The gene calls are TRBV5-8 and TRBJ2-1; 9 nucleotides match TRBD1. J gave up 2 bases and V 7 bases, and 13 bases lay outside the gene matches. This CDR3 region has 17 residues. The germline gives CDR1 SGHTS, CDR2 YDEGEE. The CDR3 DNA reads TGTGCCAGCGGAGATCCCCGGGACAGGGACGCCTACAATGAGCAGTTCTTC. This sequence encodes CASGDPRDRDAYNEQFF.

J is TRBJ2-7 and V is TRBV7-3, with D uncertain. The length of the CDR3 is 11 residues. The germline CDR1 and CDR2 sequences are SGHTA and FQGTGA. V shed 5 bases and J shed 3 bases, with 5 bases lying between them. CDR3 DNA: TGTGCCAGCAGCCCTCACTACGAGCAGTACTTC. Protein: CASSPHYEQYF.

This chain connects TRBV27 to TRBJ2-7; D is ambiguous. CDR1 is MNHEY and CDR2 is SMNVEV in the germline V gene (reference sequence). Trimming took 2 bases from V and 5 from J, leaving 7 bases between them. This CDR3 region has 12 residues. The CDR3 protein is CASSLRGDEQYF. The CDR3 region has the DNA TGTGCCAGCAGTTTACGTGGAGACGAGCAGTACTTC.

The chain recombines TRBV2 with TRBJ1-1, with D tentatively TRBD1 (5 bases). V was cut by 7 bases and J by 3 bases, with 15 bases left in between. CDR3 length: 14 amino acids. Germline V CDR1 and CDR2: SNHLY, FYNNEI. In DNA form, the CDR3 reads TGTGCCAGCAAGGTCTCGCCGGGGGACACTGAAGCTTTCTTT. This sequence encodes CASKVSPGDTEAFF. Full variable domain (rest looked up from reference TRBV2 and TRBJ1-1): EPEVTQTPSHQVTQMGQEVILRCVPISNHLYFYWYRQILGQKVEFLVSFYNNEISEKSEIFDDQFSVERPDGSNFTLKIRSTKLEDSAMYFCASKVSPGDTEAFFGQGTRLTVV.

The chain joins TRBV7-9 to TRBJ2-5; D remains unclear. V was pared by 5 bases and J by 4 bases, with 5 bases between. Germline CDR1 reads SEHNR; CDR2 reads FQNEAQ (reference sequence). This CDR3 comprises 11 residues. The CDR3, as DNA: TGTGCCAGCAGCCCCACAGAGACCCAGTACTTC. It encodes CASSPTETQYF.

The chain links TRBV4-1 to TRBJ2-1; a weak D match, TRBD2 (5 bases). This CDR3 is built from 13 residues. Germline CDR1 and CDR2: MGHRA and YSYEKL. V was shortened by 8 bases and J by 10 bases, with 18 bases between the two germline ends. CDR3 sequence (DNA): TGCGCCAGCGGACGCTATTTAGCGTCCGAGCAGTTCTTC. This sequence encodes CASGRYLASEQFF.

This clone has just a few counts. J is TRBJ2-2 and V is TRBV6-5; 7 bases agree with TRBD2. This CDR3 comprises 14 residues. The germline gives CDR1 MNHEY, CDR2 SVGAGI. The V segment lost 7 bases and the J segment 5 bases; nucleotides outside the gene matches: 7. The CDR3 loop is CASIKRGGTGELFF. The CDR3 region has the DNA TGTGCCAGCATTAAGCGGGGCGGGACCGGGGAGCTGTTTTTT.

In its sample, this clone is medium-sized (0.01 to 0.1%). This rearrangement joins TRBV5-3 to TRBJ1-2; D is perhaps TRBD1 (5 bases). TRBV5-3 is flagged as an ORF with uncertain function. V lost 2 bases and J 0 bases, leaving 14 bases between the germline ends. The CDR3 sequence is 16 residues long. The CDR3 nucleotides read TGTGCCAGAAGCTTAGTACCAGGGCCCCCTAACTATGGCTACACCTTC. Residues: CARSLVPGPPNYGYTF.

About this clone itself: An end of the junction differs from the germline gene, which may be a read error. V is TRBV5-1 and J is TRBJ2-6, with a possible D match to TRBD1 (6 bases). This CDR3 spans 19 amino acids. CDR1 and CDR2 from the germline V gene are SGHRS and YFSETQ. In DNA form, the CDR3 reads TGCGCCAGCAGCCTTGTATGGGGGCACGCATGGTCTGGAGCCAACGTCCTGACTTTC. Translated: CASSLVWGHAWSGANVLTF.

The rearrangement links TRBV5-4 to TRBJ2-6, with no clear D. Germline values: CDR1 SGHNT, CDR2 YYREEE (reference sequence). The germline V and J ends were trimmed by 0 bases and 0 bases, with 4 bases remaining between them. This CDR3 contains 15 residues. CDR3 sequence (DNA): TGTGCCAGCAGCTTGGCGGCCTCTGGGGCCAACGTCCTGACTTTC. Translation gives CASSLAASGANVLTF.

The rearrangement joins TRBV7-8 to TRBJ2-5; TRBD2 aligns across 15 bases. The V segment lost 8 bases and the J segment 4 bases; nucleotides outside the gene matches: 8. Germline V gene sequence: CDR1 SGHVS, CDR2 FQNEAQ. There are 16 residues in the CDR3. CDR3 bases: TGTGCCAGCCACGGGACTAGCGGGAGGATAATAGAGACCCAGTACTTC. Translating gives CASHGTSGRIIETQYF.

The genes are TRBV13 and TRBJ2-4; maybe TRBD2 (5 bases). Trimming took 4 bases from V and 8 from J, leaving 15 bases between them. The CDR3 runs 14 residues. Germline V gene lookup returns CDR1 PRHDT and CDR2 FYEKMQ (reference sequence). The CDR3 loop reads CASSSDRETDIQYF. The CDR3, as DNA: TGTGCCAGCAGCTCAGACCGGGAAACTGACATTCAGTACTTC. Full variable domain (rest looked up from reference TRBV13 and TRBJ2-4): AAGVIQSPRHLIKEKRETATLKCYPIPRHDTVYWYQQGPGQDPQFLISFYEKMQSDKGSIPDRFSAQQFSDYHSELNMSSLELGDSALYFCASSSDRETDIQYFGAGTRLSVL.

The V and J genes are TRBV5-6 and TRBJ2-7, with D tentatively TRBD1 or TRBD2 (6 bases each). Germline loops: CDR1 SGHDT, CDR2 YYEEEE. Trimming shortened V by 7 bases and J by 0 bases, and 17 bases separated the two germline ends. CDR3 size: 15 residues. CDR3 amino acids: CASLPWGASSYEQYF. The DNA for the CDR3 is TGTGCCAGCCTACCCTGGGGGGCTAGCTCCTACGAGCAGTACTTC. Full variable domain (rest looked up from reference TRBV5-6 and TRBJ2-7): DAGVTQSPTHLIKTRGQQVTLRCSPKSGHDTVSWYQQALGQGPQFIFQYYEEEERQRGNFPDRFSGHQFPNYSSELNVNALLLGDSALYLCASLPWGASSYEQYFGPGTRLTVT.

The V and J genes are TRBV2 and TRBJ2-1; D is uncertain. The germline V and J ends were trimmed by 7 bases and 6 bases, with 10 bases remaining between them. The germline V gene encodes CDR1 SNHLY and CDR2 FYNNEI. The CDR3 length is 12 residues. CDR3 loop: CASTEQINEQFF. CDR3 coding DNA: TGTGCCAGCACGGAACAAATCAATGAGCAGTTCTTC.

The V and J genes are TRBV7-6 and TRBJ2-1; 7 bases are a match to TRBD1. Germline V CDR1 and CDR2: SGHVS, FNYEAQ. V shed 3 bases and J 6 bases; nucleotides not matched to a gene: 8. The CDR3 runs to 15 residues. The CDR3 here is CASSFTTGLRNEQFF. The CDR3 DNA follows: TGTGCCAGCAGCTTTACGACAGGGCTCCGCAATGAGCAGTTCTTC.

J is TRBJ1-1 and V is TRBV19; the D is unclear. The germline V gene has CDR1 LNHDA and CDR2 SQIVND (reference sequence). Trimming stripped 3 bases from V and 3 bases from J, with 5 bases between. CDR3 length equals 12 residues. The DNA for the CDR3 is TGTGCCAGTAGTATGTGGGACACTGAAGCTTTCTTT. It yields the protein CASSMWDTEAFF.

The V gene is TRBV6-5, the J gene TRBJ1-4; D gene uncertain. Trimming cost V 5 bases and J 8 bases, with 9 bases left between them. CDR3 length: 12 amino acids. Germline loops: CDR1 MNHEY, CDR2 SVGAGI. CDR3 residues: CASSPLGEKLFF. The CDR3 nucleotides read TGTGCCAGCAGTCCCTTAGGAGAAAAACTGTTTTTT.